This is a list of T cell receptor beta chains from one sample in a study of T cell clonotyping in hematopoietic cell transplantation. The protocol was immunoSEQ multiplex PCR, while the TCRdb copy is restricted to in-frame clones and leaves out a portion. This sample has about 27,000 clones, with about 94% found just once. Sequencing input: peripheral blood mononuclear cells. Receptors originate from a man in his fifties in good health. Some clones in this sample may be carry-over from other donors' samples. CDR3s include the opening cysteine and the closing phenylalanine or tryptophan. A D gene is named only where the DNA matches it firmly. Where a row states a size, it is once, few, many or the class of an expanded clone; other rows omit it.

TRBV6-5	TRBJ1-6	NA	TRBD1	CASRGTGRNNSPLHF	TGTGCCAGCAGGGGGACAGGAAGAAACAATTCACCCCTCCACTTT
TRBV7-8	TRBJ2-5	NA	TRBD1	CADGQGVRETQYF	TGTGCCGATGGACAGGGGGTGAGGGAGACCCAGTACTTC
TRBV19	TRBJ2-3	NA	TRBD2	CASRVWGLAESTDTQYF	TGTGCCAGTAGAGTTTGGGGACTAGCGGAAAGCACAGATACGCAGTATTTT
TRBV2	TRBJ2-7	NA	NA	CASSAGVWLAYF	TGTGCCAGCAGTGCCGGAGTGTGGCTCGCCTACTTC
TRBV5-1	TRBJ1-4	NA	TRBD1	CASRQGGDLREKLFF	TGCGCCAGCAGGCAGGGGGGGGATCTGAGAGAAAAACTGTTTTTT
TRBV6-5	TRBJ1-1	NA	NA	CASSYRPLNTEAFF	TGTGCCAGCAGTTACAGGCCGTTGAACACTGAAGCTTTCTTT
TRBV5-1	TRBJ1-6	NA	NA	CASRTDYNSPLHF	TGCGCCAGCAGGACAGACTATAATTCACCCCTCCACTTT
TRBV6-5	TRBJ1-1	NA	NA	CASSSYIGMNTEAFF	TGTGCCAGCAGTTCATATATAGGAATGAACACTGAAGCTTTCTTT
TRBV5-8	TRBJ1-4	NA	TRBD1	CASSPGGGSEKLFF	TGTGCCAGCAGCCCAGGGGGAGGCAGTGAAAAACTGTTTTTT
TRBV5-1	TRBJ2-1	NA	TRBD1	CASSLKSDGTGVYNEQFF	TGCGCCAGCAGCTTGAAAAGTGACGGGACAGGGGTCTACAATGAGCAGTTCTTC
TRBV7-6	TRBJ2-5	NA	NA	CASSSTAQVKQETQYF	TGTGCCAGCAGCTCAACAGCCCAGGTGAAGCAAGAGACCCAGTACTTC
TRBV4-2	TRBJ1-4	NA	TRBD1	CASSQPPGQGNEKLFF	TGTGCCAGCAGCCAACCCCCGGGACAGGGTAATGAAAAACTGTTTTTT
TRBV7-2	TRBJ1-2	NA	NA	CASSPPRGQREGYTF	TGTGCCAGCAGCCCACCGAGGGGACAAAGAGAGGGCTACACCTTC
TRBV29-1	TRBJ1-4	NA	NA	CSARKTTSSRQATNEKLFF	TGCAGCGCAAGAAAGACCACGTCCAGCCGCCAAGCAACTAATGAAAAACTGTTTTTT
TRBV30	TRBJ1-3	NA	NA	CAWSVLGNSGNTIYF	TGTGCCTGGAGTGTACTGGGAAATTCTGGAAACACCATATATTTT
TRBV30	TRBJ1-2	NA	NA	CAWRLISAEYGYTF	TGTGCCTGGAGACTAATCTCGGCGGAATATGGCTACACCTTC
TRBV7-2	TRBJ1-5	NA	NA	CASSFRTQNQPQHF	TGTGCCAGCAGCTTCCGGACTCAGAATCAGCCCCAGCATTTT
TRBV9	TRBJ2-3	NA	TRBD2	CASSAPPGEGDLGGTDTQYF	TGTGCCAGCAGCGCCCCACCGGGGGAGGGAGATTTGGGGGGAACAGATACGCAGTATTTT
TRBV19	TRBJ2-2	NA	NA	CASKEPGLTDTGELFF	TGTGCCAGTAAGGAGCCGGGACTGACGGACACCGGGGAGCTGTTTTTT
TRBV19	TRBJ2-2	NA	TRBD2	CASVAGGAPRRTGELFF	TGTGCCAGTGTAGCGGGGGGGGCCCCCAGGAGGACCGGGGAGCTGTTTTTT
TRBV12-5	TRBJ2-3	NA	NA	CASGSPGTQYF	TGTGCTAGTGGTTCCCCCGGTACGCAGTATTTT
TRBV18	TRBJ1-6	NA	NA	CASSPSLVRSSYNSPLHF	TGTGCCAGCTCACCAAGTTTGGTGCGGAGCTCCTATAATTCACCCCTCCACTTT
TRBV19	TRBJ2-5	few	NA	CASRQAGETQYF	TGTGCCAGTAGACAGGCGGGCGAGACCCAGTACTTC
TRBV6-1	TRBJ2-7	NA	NA	CASSARGASYEQYF	TGTGCCAGCAGTGCGAGGGGGGCTTCCTACGAGCAGTACTTC
TRBV15	TRBJ2-5	NA	TRBD1	CATSRARGETQYF	TGTGCCACCAGCAGAGCCAGGGGGGAGACCCAGTACTTC
TRBV28	TRBJ1-4	NA	NA	CASISATNEKLFF	TGTGCCAGCATTAGCGCAACTAATGAAAAACTGTTTTTT
TRBV5-1	TRBJ2-7	once	TRBD1	CASSLRPGQGAEQYF	TGCGCCAGCAGCTTGCGGCCGGGACAGGGTGCCGAGCAGTACTTC
TRBV12-5	TRBJ2-1	once	NA	CASGSISLSSYNEQFF	TGTGCTAGTGGTTCCATCTCCTTAAGCTCCTACAATGAGCAGTTCTTC
TRBV4-1	TRBJ1-5	NA	NA	CASSLTDSSNQPQHF	TGCGCCAGCAGCCTGACTGACAGTAGCAATCAGCCCCAGCATTTT
TRBV5-4	TRBJ1-4	NA	TRBD1	CASSLSDRGPSNEKLFF	TGTGCCAGCAGCTTGAGCGACAGGGGTCCGTCTAATGAAAAACTGTTTTTT
TRBV18	TRBJ1-6	NA	TRBD1	CASSPPSTGGYNSPLHF	TGTGCCAGCTCACCACCATCGACAGGGGGCTATAATTCACCCCTCCACTTT
TRBV19	TRBJ1-2	NA	NA	CASSIGRQDSDGYTF	TGTGCCAGTAGTATCGGGCGACAGGATTCAGATGGCTACACCTTC
TRBV7-2	TRBJ1-1	NA	NA	CASSLADGSKAFF	TGTGCCAGCAGCCTTGCGGACGGATCGAAAGCTTTCTTT
TRBV5-8	TRBJ1-4	NA	TRBD1	CASRPTGGSGEKLFF	TGTGCCAGCAGGCCGACAGGGGGCTCAGGGGAAAAACTGTTTTTT
TRBV9	TRBJ2-7	NA	TRBD2	CASSLGTSGGAEEQYF	TGTGCCAGCAGCCTCGGGACTAGCGGGGGGGCAGAGGAGCAGTACTTC
TRBV30	TRBJ1-2	NA	TRBD1	CAWSPGQGSYGYTF	TGTGCCTGGAGTCCGGGACAGGGATCCTATGGCTACACCTTC
TRBV5-1	TRBJ2-3	NA	NA	CASSYPRRSSLTDSTDTQYF	TGCGCCAGCAGCTACCCTCGGCGTTCTAGTCTTACCGATAGCACAGATACGCAGTATTTT
TRBV7-9	TRBJ1-1	once	NA	CASFQNTEAFF	TGTGCCAGTTTCCAAAACACTGAAGCTTTCTTT
TRBV6-1	TRBJ1-3	NA	NA	CASSLGGYSGNTIYF	TGTGCCAGCAGTTTGGGGGGCTACTCTGGAAACACCATATATTTT
TRBV7-2	TRBJ1-2	NA	NA	CASSPSIGIAAYGYTF	TGTGCCAGCAGCCCCAGCATCGGTATTGCGGCTTATGGCTACACCTTC
TRBV5-1	TRBJ2-2	NA	NA	CASSLVAVPGTGELFF	TGCGCCAGCAGCTTGGTCGCGGTCCCGGGGACCGGGGAGCTGTTTTTT
TRBV5-4	TRBJ1-2	NA	TRBD1	CASSLPGTGGPGYTF	TGTGCCAGCAGCTTGCCCGGGACAGGGGGCCCTGGCTACACCTTC
TRBV10-1	TRBJ2-2	NA	NA	CASSFYERPRSGELFF	TGCGCCAGCTCATTTTACGAGAGACCTCGGTCCGGGGAGCTGTTTTTT
TRBV7-8	TRBJ1-2	NA	NA	CASSSRGDIGNGYTF	TGTGCCAGCAGCTCCCGGGGGGATATAGGGAACGGCTACACCTTC
TRBV5-1	TRBJ2-7	NA	NA	CASSLSSGDRTTYEQYF	TGCGCCAGCAGCTTGTCCTCTGGGGACCGAACTACCTACGAGCAGTACTTC
TRBV6-1	TRBJ2-1	once	NA	CASSVTSHNEQFF	TGTGCCAGCAGTGTGACTAGTCACAATGAGCAGTTCTTC
TRBV7-7	TRBJ2-3	NA	NA	CASSIDPTDTQYF	TGTGCCAGCAGCATCGATCCCACAGATACGCAGTATTTT
TRBV4-2	TRBJ2-3	NA	TRBD2	CASSQVGGSGGTDTQYF	TGTGCCAGCAGCCAGGTCGGGGGTAGCGGGGGAACAGATACGCAGTATTTT
TRBV6-1	TRBJ1-5	once	NA	CASSDRLGSNQPQHF	TGTGCCAGCAGTGACCGGTTAGGTAGCAATCAGCCCCAGCATTTT
TRBV28	TRBJ1-6	NA	NA	CASSFSYRAENSPLHF	TGTGCCAGCAGTTTTTCTTACAGGGCAGAGAATTCACCCCTCCACTTT
TRBV19	TRBJ1-2	NA	TRBD1	CASSDRGDYGYTF	TGTGCCAGCAGCGACAGGGGGGACTATGGCTACACCTTC
TRBV29-1	TRBJ2-7	NA	NA	CSVGWTGRGSYEQYF	TGCAGCGTTGGCTGGACAGGGCGGGGGTCCTACGAGCAGTACTTC
TRBV10-2	TRBJ1-2	NA	NA	CASSERDNYGYTF	TGCGCCAGCAGTGAGCGGGATAACTATGGCTACACCTTC
TRBV30	TRBJ2-3	NA	NA	CAWSVLGFRDTQYF	TGTGCCTGGAGTGTACTCGGGTTTCGAGATACGCAGTATTTT
TRBV6-5	TRBJ1-4	NA	NA	CASSTGGEKLFF	TGTGCCAGCAGTACGGGAGGGGAAAAACTGTTTTTT